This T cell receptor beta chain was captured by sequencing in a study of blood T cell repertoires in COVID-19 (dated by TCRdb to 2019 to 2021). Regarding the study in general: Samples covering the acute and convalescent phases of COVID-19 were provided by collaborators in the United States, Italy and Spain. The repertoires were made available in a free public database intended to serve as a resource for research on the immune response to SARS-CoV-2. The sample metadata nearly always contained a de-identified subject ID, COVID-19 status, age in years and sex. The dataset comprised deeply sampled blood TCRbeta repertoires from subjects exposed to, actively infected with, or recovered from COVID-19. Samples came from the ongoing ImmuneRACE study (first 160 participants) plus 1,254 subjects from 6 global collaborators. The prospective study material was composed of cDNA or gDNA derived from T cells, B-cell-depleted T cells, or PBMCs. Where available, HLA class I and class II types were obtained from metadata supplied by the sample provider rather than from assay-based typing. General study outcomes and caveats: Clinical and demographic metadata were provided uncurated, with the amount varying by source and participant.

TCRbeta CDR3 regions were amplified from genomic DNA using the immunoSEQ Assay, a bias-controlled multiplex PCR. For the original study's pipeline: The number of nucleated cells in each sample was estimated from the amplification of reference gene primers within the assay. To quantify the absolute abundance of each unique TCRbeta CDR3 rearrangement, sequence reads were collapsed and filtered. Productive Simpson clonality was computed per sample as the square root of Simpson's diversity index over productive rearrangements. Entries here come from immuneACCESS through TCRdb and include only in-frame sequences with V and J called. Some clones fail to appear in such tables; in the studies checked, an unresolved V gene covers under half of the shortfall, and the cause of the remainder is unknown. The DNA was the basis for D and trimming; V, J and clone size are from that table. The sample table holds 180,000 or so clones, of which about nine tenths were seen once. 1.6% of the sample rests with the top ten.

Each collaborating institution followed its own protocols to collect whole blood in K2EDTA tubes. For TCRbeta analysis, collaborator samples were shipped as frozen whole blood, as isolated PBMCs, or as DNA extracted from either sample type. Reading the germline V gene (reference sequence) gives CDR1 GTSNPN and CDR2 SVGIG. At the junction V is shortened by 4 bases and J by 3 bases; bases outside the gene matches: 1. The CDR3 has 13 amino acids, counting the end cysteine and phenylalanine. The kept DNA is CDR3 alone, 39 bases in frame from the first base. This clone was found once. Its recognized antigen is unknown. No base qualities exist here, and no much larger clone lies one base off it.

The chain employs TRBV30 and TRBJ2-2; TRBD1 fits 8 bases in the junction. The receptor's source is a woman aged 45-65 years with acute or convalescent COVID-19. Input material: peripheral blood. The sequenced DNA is TGTGCCTGGATGGGACAGGACACCGGGGAGCTGTTTTTT. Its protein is CAWMGQDTGELFF.